A single sample is the source of the 24 T cell receptor beta chains below, sequenced in a study of blood T cell repertoires in COVID-19. Some clones are missing from TCRdb's copy, which holds only in-frame ones; the method was immunoSEQ multiplex PCR. Among around 140,000 clones, more than 70% were seen once, and the ten largest hold approximately 8.2%. Input material: peripheral blood. Source of these receptors: a woman aged 60-75 years with acute or convalescent COVID-19.

The chain recombines TRBV5-4 with TRBJ2-4; D might be TRBD1 (5 bases). This CDR3 is built from 15 residues. V was cut by 0 bases and J by 0 bases, with 7 bases left in between. The germline CDR1 and CDR2 sequences are SGHNT and YYREEE (reference sequence). The CDR3 nucleotides are TGTGCCAGCAGCTTGGGGACAACAGCCAAAAACATTCAGTACTTC. The encoded protein is CASSLGTTAKNIQYF. The variable domain in full, with the rest retrieved from reference TRBV5-4 and TRBJ2-4, is ETGVTQSPTHLIKTRGQQVTLRCSSQSGHNTVSWYQQALGQGPQFIFQYYREEENGRGNFPPRFSGLQFPNYSSELNVNALELDDSALYLCASSLGTTAKNIQYFGAGTRLSVL.

In DNA, the CDR3 is TGTGCCAGCAGTATACAGGGAAAGAACACTGAAGCTTTCTTT. The encoded protein is CASSIQGKNTEAFF. The genes are TRBV2 and TRBJ1-1, with D possibly being TRBD1 (6 bases). CDR1 SNHLY and CDR2 FYNNEI come from the germline V gene. This CDR3 has 14 amino acids. Trimming removed 5 bases from V and 1 base from J, with 11 bases in between.

The chain carries TRBV6-5 and TRBJ2-7, with a weak D call TRBD1 (6 bases). Looked up from germline, CDR1 is MNHEY and CDR2 is SVGAGI. The germline V and J ends were trimmed by 8 bases and 7 bases, with 18 bases remaining between them. CDR3 length equals 13 residues. CDR3 DNA sequence: TGTGCCAGCGGAACTCGGACAGTGCCAGAGCAGTACTTC. Translated: CASGTRTVPEQYF.

V and J are TRBV11-2 and TRBJ2-3; 8 nucleotides agree with TRBD1. Germline CDR1 SGHAT, CDR2 FQNNGV. The CDR3 sequence is 16 residues long. V gave up 5 bases and J gave up 4 bases; unmatched junction bases: 11. CDR3 DNA: TGTGCCAGCAGCCCGTCTCGTCAGGGGGCATCAGATACGCAGTATTTT. It specifies CASSPSRQGASDTQYF.

The chain employs TRBV25-1 and TRBJ1-6; D is unresolved. V was pared by 3 bases and J by 16 bases, with 10 bases between. Germline assignment: CDR1 MGHDK and CDR2 SYGVNS. This CDR3 spans 11 amino acids. Here the CDR3 reads CASSETSGLHF. In DNA form, the CDR3 reads TGTGCCAGCAGTGAGACCTCAGGACTCCACTTT.

V usage is TRBV30 and J usage is TRBJ1-6; D ambiguous. V was clipped by 1 base and J by 9 bases, with 16 bases between them. Germline V CDR1 and CDR2: GTSNPN, SVGIG (reference sequence). This CDR3 comprises 15 residues. The CDR3 here is CAWSEVRPIGSPLHF. CDR3 sequence (DNA): TGTGCCTGGAGTGAAGTGCGGCCCATCGGTTCACCCCTCCACTTT.

V gene TRBV18 combines with J gene TRBJ1-3, with a tentative D call TRBD1 (6 bases). V gave up 3 bases and J gave up 4 bases, with 10 bases separating them. Germline-derived CDR1 and CDR2 are KGHSH and LQKENI. This CDR3 has 14 residues. The DNA for the CDR3 is TGTGCCAGCTCACCCGGACAGTCAGGAAACACCATATATTTT. This sequence encodes CASSPGQSGNTIYF.

The rearrangement uses TRBV14 and TRBJ2-3, with a weak D call TRBD2 (6 bases). The CDR3 has 15 amino acids. Per the germline V gene, CDR1 is SGHDN and CDR2 is FVKESK. V lost 4 bases and J 1 base, leaving 12 bases between the germline ends. The CDR3 sequence is CASSPPGRRTDTQYF. In DNA form, the CDR3 reads TGTGCCAGCAGCCCCCCAGGGAGGCGCACAGATACGCAGTATTTT.

This chain connects TRBV27 to TRBJ2-2; 10 bases match TRBD2. V was clipped by 4 bases and J by 2 bases; unmatched bases: 4. The germline V gene has CDR1 MNHEY and CDR2 SMNVEV (reference sequence). The CDR3 has 16 amino acids. The CDR3 region is CASSSGLAVNTGELFF. The CDR3 nucleotides are TGTGCCAGCAGTTCCGGACTAGCGGTAAACACCGGGGAGCTGTTTTTT.

Points on this clone: Additional DNA sequences in this sample encode the identical CDR3. The V and J genes are TRBV9 and TRBJ2-2; no definite D call. Germline V gives CDR1 SGDLS, CDR2 YYNGEE. Trimming left V 1 base short and J 1 base short, with 5 bases between. The CDR3 contains 14 residues. The CDR3 loop reads CASSVTGNTGELFF. The DNA for the CDR3 is TGTGCCAGCAGCGTAACTGGGAACACCGGGGAGCTGTTTTTT.

The chain uses TRBV14 and TRBJ1-4; possibly TRBD1 for D (6 bases). The V gene lost 2 bases and the J gene lost 3 bases, with 10 bases spanning the gap. CDR3 length: 15 residues. The germline CDR1 and CDR2 sequences are SGHDN and FVKESK. The CDR3 DNA follows: TGTGCCAGCAGCCAAACACAGGGATCTAATGAAAAACTGTTTTTT. As protein: CASSQTQGSNEKLFF.

Here the CDR3 DNA reads TGTGCCAGCAGTCTACCCATGCCCAAGGGCGAGGGGGCCGATAGCAATCAGCCCCAGCATTTT. Its protein is CASSLPMPKGEGADSNQPQHF. The V gene is TRBV27, the J gene TRBJ1-5; 7 bases agree with TRBD1. The CDR3 contains 21 residues. The trim removed 5 bases at V and 0 bases at J, leaving 22 bases unmatched. Germline CDR1 MNHEY, CDR2 SMNVEV (reference sequence).

The chain joins TRBV2 to TRBJ2-7; 8 nucleotides agree with TRBD1. V shed 8 bases and J 3 bases; nucleotides not matched to a gene: 6. The CDR3 is 13 amino acids. Germline CDR1 is SNHLY and CDR2 is FYNNEI. The CDR3 loop is CASRSGGVYEQYF. In DNA form, the CDR3 reads TGTGCCAGCCGATCAGGGGGCGTCTACGAGCAGTACTTC.

This chain connects TRBV6-2 or TRBV6-3 to TRBJ2-7; TRBD1 aligns across 8 bases. The germline CDR1 and CDR2 sequences are MNHEY and SVGEGT. The junction had 6 bases not matched to a gene; V was cut back by 2 bases and J by 0 bases. CDR3 length: 16 residues. The CDR3 region is CASSYDGTGLSYEQYF. The CDR3 bases are TGTGCCAGCAGTTACGACGGGACAGGCCTCTCCTACGAGCAGTACTTC.

The chain carries TRBV19 and TRBJ1-2, with 10 bases matching TRBD1. The CDR3 runs 13 residues. Trimming removed 3 bases from V and 7 bases from J; junction bases left unmatched: 2. Germline CDR1 is LNHDA and CDR2 is SQIVND (reference sequence). This chain's CDR3 is CASSMGTGVGYTF. The CDR3 DNA sequence: TGTGCCAGTAGTATGGGGACAGGGGTTGGCTACACCTTC.

V and J are TRBV7-2 and TRBJ2-5, with D tentatively TRBD1 (5 bases). V was trimmed by 3 bases and J by 1 base, leaving 12 bases between them. CDR1 is SGHTA, CDR2 FQGNSA, per germline. This CDR3 is 15 amino acids long. The CDR3 DNA reads TGTGCCAGCAGCTTTTGGGGCAGGCTCCAAGAGACCCAGTACTTC. This translates into CASSFWGRLQETQYF.

CDR3 sequence reads: CASSQGLPWDTQYF. Written as DNA, the CDR3 is TGTGCCAGTAGCCAGGGTTTGCCCTGGGATACGCAGTATTTT. V is TRBV19 and J is TRBJ2-3; D is possibly TRBD1 (5 bases). Trimming cost V 6 bases and J 6 bases, with 16 bases left between them. Germline CDR1 and CDR2: LNHDA and SQIVND (reference sequence). This CDR3 has 14 residues. Filled out from reference TRBV19 and TRBJ2-3, the complete variable domain reads DGGITQSPKYLFRKEGQNVTLSCEQNLNHDAMYWYRQDPGQGLRLIYYSQIVNDFQKGDIAEGYSVSREKKESFPLTVTSAQKNPTAFYLCASSQGLPWDTQYFGPGTRLTVL.

This clone was counted many times. DNA for the CDR3: TGTGCCAGCAGCCCGGCAGCCCGGGACAGCTCCTACAATGAGCAGTTCTTC. Protein: CASSPAARDSSYNEQFF. The chain links TRBV7-9 to TRBJ2-1, with 7 bases lining up with TRBD1. The CDR3 is made up of 17 amino acids. With V trimmed by 5 bases and J by 0 bases, 10 bases remained unmatched. Per the germline V gene, CDR1 is SEHNR and CDR2 is FQNEAQ (reference sequence). The variable domain in full, completed from reference TRBV7-9 and TRBJ2-1, reads DTGVSQNPRHKITKRGQNVTFRCDPISEHNRLYWYRQTLGQGPEFLTYFQNEAQLEKSRLLSDRFSAERPKGSFSTLEIQRTEQGDSAMYLCASSPAARDSSYNEQFFGPGTRLTVL.

The chain uses TRBV19 and TRBJ1-2; the D gene is possibly TRBD1 (5 bases). Germline V gene sequence: CDR1 LNHDA, CDR2 SQIVND (reference sequence). Trimming took 8 bases from V and 4 from J, leaving 11 bases between them. The CDR3 runs to 12 residues. This CDR3 is CASSRVGYGYTF. The CDR3 DNA reads TGTGCCAGTTCCAGGGTAGGCTATGGCTACACCTTC.

V gene TRBV6-2 or TRBV6-3 combines with J gene TRBJ2-3; the D is unclear. Trimming shortened V by 1 base and J by 8 bases, and 10 bases separated the two germline ends. From germline, CDR1 is MNHEY and CDR2 SVGEGT. This CDR3 is built from 13 residues. This chain's CDR3 is CASSYLGPGTQYF. In DNA, the CDR3 is TGTGCCAGCAGTTACTTGGGTCCAGGTACGCAGTATTTT.

This clone was detected many times. The gene calls are TRBV6-2 or TRBV6-3 and TRBJ1-2; D is ambiguous. The CDR3 has 13 residues. Germline values: CDR1 MNHEY, CDR2 SVGEGT. Trimming pared 2 bases from V and 8 bases from J, leaving 12 bases between. The CDR3: CASSYEGVGGYTF. CDR3 DNA: TGTGCCAGCAGTTACGAGGGAGTTGGGGGCTACACCTTC.

The chain links TRBV10-1 to TRBJ2-5; 10 bases fit TRBD2. The CDR3 has 16 residues. The J segment lost 4 bases and the V segment lost 0 bases, leaving 5 bases of the junction unmatched. CDR1 WNHNN and CDR2 SYGVQD come from the germline V gene (reference sequence). The CDR3 here is CASSESSGGAPETQYF. The CDR3 DNA sequence: TGCGCCAGCAGTGAGTCGAGCGGGGGGGCCCCAGAGACCCAGTACTTC.

This clone was recorded many times. The chain couples TRBV20-1 to TRBJ2-3; 7 nucleotides match TRBD2. Germline CDR1 reads DFQATT; CDR2 reads SNEGSKA (reference sequence). The junction had 19 bases not matched to a gene; V was cut back by 3 bases and J by 1 base. CDR3 length: 19 amino acids. CDR3 nucleotide sequence: TGCAGTGCTAGTCCTCCTCAGGGCGGGGGATTGGGCCGCACAGATACGCAGTATTTT. The encoded protein is CSASPPQGGGLGRTDTQYF.

The chain links TRBV18 to TRBJ1-6, with 8 bases lining up with TRBD1. This CDR3 region has 15 residues. The junction had 8 bases not matched to a gene; V was cut back by 5 bases and J by 8 bases. Germline lookup yields CDR1 KGHSH and CDR2 LQKENI. CDR3 region: CASSGPQGEHSPLHF. CDR3 sequence (DNA): TGTGCCAGCTCAGGCCCACAGGGGGAACATTCACCCCTCCACTTT. Together with reference TRBV18 and TRBJ1-6, the CDR3 gives the full variable domain: NAGVMQNPRHLVRRRGQEARLRCSPMKGHSHVYWYRQLPEEGLKFMVYLQKENIIDESGMPKERFSAEFPKEGPSILRIQQVVRGDSAAYFCASSGPQGEHSPLHFGNGTRLTVT.